The 14 T cell receptor beta chains listed next were all sequenced from one sample in a study of cytomegalovirus exposure and HLA in healthy donors. 60 Vbeta and 13 Jbeta primers were used in PCR. Here immunoSEQ multiplex PCR was the method, and the copy in TCRdb shows in-frame clones only, minus some. Of about 160,000 clones listed, nearly 80% are singletons. Sequencing was performed on PBMCs. All receptors come from a woman aged 40 to 49 in good health and CMV-seronegative.

This clone was counted only a few times. The V call is TRBV28, the J call TRBJ2-3; D is perhaps TRBD1 (6 bases). Looked up from germline, CDR1 is MDHEN and CDR2 is SYDVKM. Trimming shortened V by 4 bases and J by 3 bases, and 17 bases separated the two germline ends. The CDR3 spans 16 residues. CDR3 in DNA: TGTGCCAGCAGTTCTTCCTCCGGGACACGAACAGATACGCAGTATTTT. Its protein product is CASSSSSGTRTDTQYF. The full variable domain, with the rest looked up from reference TRBV28 and TRBJ2-3, is DVKVTQSSRYLVKRTGEKVFLECVQDMDHENMFWYRQDPGLGLRLIYFSYDVKMKEKGDIPEGYSVSREKKERFSLILESASTNQTSMYLCASSSSSGTRTDTQYFGPGTRLTVL.

V and J are TRBV19 and TRBJ1-2; TRBD1 aligns across 8 bases. Germline CDR1 LNHDA, CDR2 SQIVND (reference sequence). CDR3 length equals 13 residues. With V trimmed by 11 bases and J by 7 bases, 12 bases remained unmatched. CDR3 protein: CAGGQGMFGGYTF. The CDR3 nucleotides read TGTGCCGGAGGACAGGGCATGTTCGGTGGCTACACCTTC.

This clone has just one count. The V and J genes are TRBV7-3 and TRBJ2-3; no firm D call. CDR1 SGHTA and CDR2 FQGTGA come from the germline V gene. This CDR3 contains 12 residues. The germline V and J ends were trimmed by 4 bases and 4 bases, with 6 bases remaining between them. The CDR3 DNA reads as TGTGCCAGCAGCTCAGACTCAGATACGCAGTATTTT. Translation gives CASSSDSDTQYF.

This clone has at least ten counts. The chain links TRBV19 to TRBJ1-6; D remains ambiguous. There are 13 residues in the CDR3. Trimming stripped 3 bases from V and 9 bases from J, with 9 bases between. Germline CDR1 is LNHDA and CDR2 is SQIVND (reference sequence). The CDR3 is CASSIVGGSPLHF. CDR3 bases: TGTGCCAGTAGTATTGTGGGAGGTTCACCCCTCCACTTT.

The chain recombines TRBV27 with TRBJ2-7; TRBD1 matches 8 bases. The J segment lost 7 bases and the V segment lost 2 bases, leaving 10 bases of the junction unmatched. Germline CDR1 and CDR2: MNHEY and SMNVEV (reference sequence). The CDR3 totals 15 residues. The CDR3 here is CASSLGTGGMGEQYF. The CDR3 region has the DNA TGTGCCAGCAGTTTAGGCACAGGGGGAATGGGAGAGCAGTACTTC.

The gene calls are TRBV7-9 and TRBJ2-3; maybe TRBD2 (6 bases). V lost 3 bases to trimming and J lost 6 bases, with 22 bases between them. Germline values: CDR1 SEHNR, CDR2 FQNEAQ (reference sequence). This CDR3 has 17 residues. CDR3 bases: TGTGCCAGCAGCTTCTCTAAAAGGGGCGGGGAGCGGGATACGCAGTATTTT. It codes for CASSFSKRGGERDTQYF.

This sequence joins TRBV5-4 and TRBJ2-2, with 7 bases identical to TRBD2. The CDR3 is made up of 18 amino acids. V lost 4 bases, J lost 0 bases, and 12 bases stayed unmatched. Germline V gene sequence: CDR1 SGHNT, CDR2 YYREEE (reference sequence). The CDR3 DNA is TGTGCCAGCAGCCGGGGAGGGGTCCGGAGTACGAACACCGGGGAGCTGTTTTTT. Its translation: CASSRGGVRSTNTGELFF.

J is TRBJ1-2 and V is TRBV7-9; a possible D gene is TRBD1 (5 bases). The germline CDR1 and CDR2 sequences are SEHNR and FQNEAQ (reference sequence). Trimming cost V 5 bases and J 2 bases, with 12 bases left between them. The CDR3 loop spans 14 amino acids. The DNA for the CDR3 is TGTGCCAGCAGCCCTCAGGCAGGGAACTATGGCTACACCTTC. Translation: CASSPQAGNYGYTF.

In this sample, this clone turned up a few times. The V gene is TRBV7-9, the J gene TRBJ1-1; tentative D call: TRBD1 (6 bases). V shed 3 bases and J shed 8 bases, with 10 bases lying between them. The CDR3 has 12 amino acids. Germline assignment: CDR1 SEHNR and CDR2 FQNEAQ (reference sequence). In DNA form, the CDR3 reads TGTGCCAGCAGCTTGTGGACAGCCGAAGCTTTCTTT. As protein: CASSLWTAEAFF.

The rearrangement links TRBV7-2 to TRBJ1-5, with D perhaps TRBD1 (5 bases). The CDR3 totals 15 residues. CDR1 SGHTA and CDR2 FQGNSA come from the germline V gene. The ends were cut back, 2 bases at V and 2 bases at J, with 10 bases in the middle. The CDR3 loop reads CASSLWGRGNQPQHF. The CDR3 DNA reads TGTGCCAGCAGCTTATGGGGGAGGGGCAATCAGCCCCAGCATTTT.

This clone was observed a handful of times. The chain combines TRBV14 with TRBJ1-1, with TRBD1 identical over 12 bases. V was clipped by 5 bases and J by 1 base; unmatched bases: 8. CDR3 size: 17 residues. Germline CDR1 and CDR2: SGHDN and FVKESK. CDR3 region: CASSFDPGQGANTEAFF. CDR3 in DNA: TGTGCCAGCAGCTTCGACCCGGGACAGGGGGCGAACACTGAAGCTTTCTTT.

This clone was seen more than once but under ten times. This chain links TRBV10-1 with TRBJ1-2; D unclear. Germline values: CDR1 WNHNN, CDR2 SYGVQD (reference sequence). V lost 4 bases to trimming and J lost 2 bases, with 8 bases between them. The CDR3 length is 13 residues. The chain's CDR3 is CASSAGLNYGYTF. In DNA form, the CDR3 reads TGCGCCAGCAGTGCAGGACTGAACTATGGCTACACCTTC.

V and J are TRBV5-6 and TRBJ2-2, with D possibly matching TRBD2 (5 bases). The CDR3 loop spans 17 amino acids. Germline lookup yields CDR1 SGHDT and CDR2 YYEEEE. Between the trimmed V and J ends, which lost 6 bases and 4 bases, there was a span of 22 bases. In nucleotides, the CDR3 is TGTGCCAGCACCCTGCGACGAGGACTGGGCAGCACCGGGGAGCTGTTTTTT. It encodes CASTLRRGLGSTGELFF.

The chain employs TRBV18 and TRBJ1-1; TRBD1 aligns across 10 bases. V dropped 4 bases and J dropped 6; count of bases not matched to a gene: 14. Germline loops: CDR1 KGHSH, CDR2 LQKENI. This CDR3 spans 17 amino acids. The CDR3 DNA reads as TGTGCCAGCTCACTTTGGCGTTCCGGGACAGGGGAGGCTGAAGCTTTCTTT. Amino acids: CASSLWRSGTGEAEAFF.